These 21 T cell receptor beta chains came from one sample sequenced in a study of shared T cell receptors in the human thymus. The protocol was immunoSEQ multiplex PCR, while the TCRdb copy is restricted to in-frame clones and leaves out a portion. Of 540,000 or so clones in the sample, roughly 74% were seen once. The sample also formed part of further work on human thymus T cells.

The source material was thymocytes. These receptors all stem from a boy younger than two with a congenital heart defect.

The chain uses TRBV27 and TRBJ2-1; D perhaps matches TRBD2 (6 bases). Trimming stripped 6 bases from V and 8 bases from J, with 11 bases between. The germline CDR1 and CDR2 sequences are MNHEY and SMNVEV (reference sequence). The CDR3 contains 12 residues. For the CDR3, the DNA is TGTGCCAGCAGCCCGCCGGGGGATGAGCAGTTCTTC. Translation: CASSPPGDEQFF.

This clone has a single count. The rearrangement joins TRBV5-1 to TRBJ2-7, with D perhaps TRBD2 (6 bases). Germline-derived CDR1 and CDR2 are SGHRS and YFSETQ. Between the trimmed V and J ends, which lost 0 bases and 0 bases, there was a span of 7 bases. The CDR3 is 14 amino acids. The CDR3: CASSLGGISYEQYF. The CDR3 DNA is TGCGCCAGCAGCTTGGGCGGGATCTCCTACGAGCAGTACTTC.

The genes are TRBV28 and TRBJ2-7, with D possibly being TRBD2 (5 bases). The V gene lost 0 bases and the J gene lost 6 bases, with 27 bases spanning the gap. The CDR3 length is 19 residues. CDR1 is MDHEN and CDR2 is SYDVKM in the germline V gene. The CDR3 spells CASSLCSVPGVHRGCEQYF. The CDR3 nucleotides are TGTGCCAGCAGTTTATGCTCAGTCCCCGGGGTCCACCGAGGGTGCGAGCAGTACTTC.

The chain is built from TRBV9 and TRBJ2-7; D unclear. Trimming took 0 bases from V and 5 from J, leaving 9 bases between them. The CDR3 covers 13 residues. CDR1 and CDR2 from the germline V gene are SGDLS and YYNGEE. The CDR3 sequence: CASSVDSEDEQYF. The CDR3 DNA sequence: TGTGCCAGCAGCGTAGATTCAGAGGACGAGCAGTACTTC. Together with reference TRBV9 and TRBJ2-7, the CDR3 gives the full variable domain: DSGVTQTPKHLITATGQRVTLRCSPRSGDLSVYWYQQSLDQGLQFLIQYYNGEERAKGNILERFSAQQFPDLHSELNLSSLELGDSALYFCASSVDSEDEQYFGPGTRLTVT.

The chain combines TRBV28 with TRBJ1-5, with D tentatively TRBD1 (6 bases). Looked up from germline, CDR1 is MDHEN and CDR2 is SYDVKM. There are 16 residues in the CDR3. Trimming took off 3 bases at V and 0 bases at J, with 12 bases between the two ends. The chain's CDR3 is CASSFSEGDSNQPQHF. The CDR3 DNA sequence: TGTGCCAGCAGTTTTTCAGAGGGGGATAGCAATCAGCCCCAGCATTTT.

The gene calls are TRBV19 and TRBJ1-4, with a possible D match to TRBD1 (5 bases). This CDR3 is 15 amino acids long. Germline values: CDR1 LNHDA, CDR2 SQIVND (reference sequence). V shed 2 bases and J shed 4 bases, with 11 bases lying between them. This CDR3 reads CASSILQGINEKLFF. The CDR3 DNA reads TGTGCCAGTAGTATACTCCAGGGAATTAATGAAAAACTGTTTTTT.

CDR3 in amino acids: CASTKRGTGTYGYTF. CDR3 bases: TGTGCCAGTACTAAACGGGGGACAGGAACCTATGGCTACACCTTC. The V gene is TRBV19, the J gene TRBJ1-2; TRBD1 agrees at 8 bases. Germline V CDR1 and CDR2: LNHDA, SQIVND (reference sequence). V shed 7 bases and J 4 bases; nucleotides not matched to a gene: 11. The CDR3 covers 15 residues.

V usage is TRBV7-6 and J usage is TRBJ1-1, with D perhaps matching TRBD1 (5 bases). There are 15 residues in the CDR3. V was trimmed by 5 bases and J by 5 bases, leaving 18 bases between them. CDR1 and CDR2 (germline): SGHVS, FNYEAQ. The CDR3 DNA reads as TGTGCCAGCAGCAATACGGTGCGGGGCTGGACTGAAGCTTTCTTT. Translating gives CASSNTVRGWTEAFF.

V usage is TRBV4-3 and J usage is TRBJ2-1, with 8 bases aligning to TRBD2. V was pared by 3 bases and J by 0 bases, with 4 bases of the junction left unmatched. Per germline, CDR1 LGHNA and CDR2 YSLEER. The CDR3 contains 16 residues. CDR3 amino acids: CASSQTSAISYNEQFF. The CDR3 bases are TGCGCCAGCAGCCAGACTAGCGCGATCTCCTACAATGAGCAGTTCTTC.

This clone occurred once. The rearrangement links TRBV5-6 to TRBJ2-7; 8 bases fit TRBD1. Trimming at V came to 4 bases and at J to 2 bases, leaving 8 bases not matched to a gene. The CDR3 has 15 residues. Germline CDR1 reads SGHDT; CDR2 reads YYEEEE. CDR3 loop: CASSRKTGETYEQYF. In DNA form, the CDR3 reads TGTGCCAGCAGCAGAAAGACAGGGGAAACCTACGAGCAGTACTTC.

The chain joins TRBV25-1 to TRBJ2-1; 12 nucleotides match TRBD2. The germline gives CDR1 MGHDK, CDR2 SYGVNS. The CDR3 totals 18 residues. V lost 1 base, J lost 4 bases, and 8 bases stayed unmatched. This chain's CDR3 is CASSESRPSGRAYNEQFF. The CDR3 bases are TGTGCCAGCAGTGAATCTCGGCCTAGCGGGAGGGCATACAATGAGCAGTTCTTC.

The table lists this clone with a count of one. The chain is built from TRBV7-9 and TRBJ2-7; 13 bases are a match to TRBD2. Germline V gene data show CDR1 as SEHNR and CDR2 as FQNEAQ (reference sequence). This CDR3 has 16 residues. V shed 5 bases and J 4 bases; nucleotides not matched to a gene: 8. CDR3 in amino acids: CASSRPTSGRRYEQYF. The CDR3, as DNA: TGTGCCAGCAGCCGCCCGACTAGCGGGAGGAGGTACGAGCAGTACTTC.

In DNA, the CDR3 is TGTGCCAGCAGTGGGGCCGGGGTCCCGGATCAGCCCCAGCATTTT. Protein product: CASSGAGVPDQPQHF. This chain links TRBV6-1 with TRBJ1-5, with D hard to call. CDR3 length equals 15 residues. Germline values: CDR1 MNHNS, CDR2 SASEGT. The germline V and J ends were trimmed by 4 bases and 5 bases, with 15 bases remaining between them.

This clone was recorded a few times. Other DNA sequences from this sample encode an identical CDR3 as well. V gene TRBV6-1 combines with J gene TRBJ1-1; the D is unclear. V lost 0 bases to trimming and J lost 0 bases, with 14 bases between them. This CDR3 region has 17 residues. CDR1 MNHNS and CDR2 SASEGT come from the germline V gene. The CDR3 nucleotides read TGTGCCAGCAGTGAAGCGAGGGCGGAACTCATGAACACTGAAGCTTTCTTT. Translated: CASSEARAELMNTEAFF.

This clone has just one count. V usage is TRBV4-3 and J usage is TRBJ2-2, with 9 positions matching TRBD1. CDR1 and CDR2 from the germline V gene are LGHNA and YSLEER. V lost 4 bases, J lost 7 bases, and 10 bases stayed unmatched. This CDR3 comprises 16 residues. The DNA for the CDR3 is TGCGCCAGCAGCCCTTCGACAGGGGGAATAATCGGGGAGCTGTTTTTT. This codes for CASSPSTGGIIGELFF.

This clone was observed a handful of times. The V call is TRBV2, the J call TRBJ1-1, with unresolved D. Germline V gene sequence: CDR1 SNHLY, CDR2 FYNNEI. This CDR3 is built from 13 residues. V lost 6 bases, J lost 6 bases, and 14 bases lay in between. The DNA for the CDR3 is TGTGCCAGCAGCCCCGAGGGTAGCGCTGAAGCTTTCTTT. Protein product: CASSPEGSAEAFF.

This clone came up a few times. CDR3 bases: TGTGCCAGCAGCTTAGGGGGGCTAGCGGGAGGGTTGAATGAGCAGTTCTTC. Residues: CASSLGGLAGGLNEQFF. The chain couples TRBV7-7 to TRBJ2-1; 12 positions agree with TRBD2. The CDR3 spans 17 residues. CDR1 is SSHAT and CDR2 is FNYEAQ in the germline V gene (reference sequence). Trimming took 1 base from V and 7 from J; bases not matched to a gene: 8.

The V and J genes are TRBV28 and TRBJ1-3; weak D call: TRBD1 (5 bases). The CDR3 has 15 amino acids. CDR1 MDHEN and CDR2 SYDVKM come from the germline V gene. Trimming cost V 5 bases and J 7 bases, with 18 bases left between them. The CDR3 DNA sequence: TGTGCCAGCAGTGACGCTTGGCAGGGTAGGAACACCATATATTTT. Its protein product is CASSDAWQGRNTIYF.

In its sample, this clone was seen a few times. The rearrangement links TRBV6-1 to TRBJ2-3; 9 bases agree with TRBD1. The CDR3 is made up of 19 amino acids. Germline V gene lookup returns CDR1 MNHNS and CDR2 SASEGT. Unmatched junction bases numbered 11, after V lost 1 base and J lost 0 bases. CDR3 bases: TGTGCCAGCAGTGAAGGGGACAGGGCGCGCCGCGATAGCACAGATACGCAGTATTTT. Protein: CASSEGDRARRDSTDTQYF.

The rearrangement links TRBV27 to TRBJ2-2; TRBD2 is a possible D gene (5 bases). V was shortened by 4 bases and J by 8 bases, with 17 bases between the two germline ends. Germline assignment: CDR1 MNHEY and CDR2 SMNVEV (reference sequence). There are 15 residues in the CDR3. The CDR3 loop reads CASSSKDLSGGELFF. CDR3 bases: TGTGCCAGCAGTTCTAAGGATCTGTCGGGGGGGGAGCTGTTTTTT.

This chain joins TRBV5-1 and TRBJ2-7, with TRBD1 matching 8 bases. The V gene's germline CDR1 is SGHRS and CDR2 YFSETQ. The CDR3 extends over 15 amino acids. The junction had 9 bases not matched to a gene; V was cut back by 5 bases and J by 2 bases. The DNA of the CDR3 is TGCGCCAGCAGTCAAGGACAGGGTAGCGCCTACGAGCAGTACTTC. Its protein is CASSQGQGSAYEQYF. The full variable domain, its missing parts supplied by reference TRBV5-1 and TRBJ2-7, is KAGVTQTPRYLIKTRGQQVTLSCSPISGHRSVSWYQQTPGQGLQFLFEYFSETQRNKGNFPGRFSGRQFSNSRSEMNVSTLELGDSALYLCASSQGQGSAYEQYFGPGTRLTVT.